This entry features one T cell receptor (beta chain) sequence. This sample stems from a study of blood T cell repertoires in COVID-19. The repertoire was sequenced with immunoSEQ multiplex PCR; TCRdb's copy has only in-frame clones and lacks some. Of 300,000 to 450,000 clones in the sample, more than 75% were seen once. The Seattle site enrolled patients during active infection and followed them longitudinally. The sequence derives from a woman aged 55-70 years with COVID-19, enrolled during active disease. Sequenced: peripheral blood.

The CDR3 nucleotides are TGTGCCAGCAGTACGTGGAGCATCGAGCAGTACTTC. Its protein is CASSTWSIEQYF. The genes are TRBV13 and TRBJ2-7, with D hard to call. Germline V gene lookup returns CDR1 PRHDT and CDR2 FYEKMQ (reference sequence). V was trimmed by 6 bases and J by 6 bases, leaving 12 bases between them. The CDR3 extends over 12 amino acids.